Listed here is a single T cell receptor beta chain. This record comes from a study of T cells in Graves' hyperthyroidism and ophthalmopathy. This CDR3 is built from 14 residues. The V end lost 6 bases, the J end lost 4 bases, and 15 bases lay between the germline ends. Germline values: CDR1 MNHNS, CDR2 SASEGT. Researchers amplified the TCR beta CDR3 regions from RNA transcripts. Carried out on the TCR CDR3, a first-round RT-PCR used the HTBI primer set. TCRdb re-called the multiplex PCR reads with MiXCR, one entry per CDR3 protein. Seen here are about 740,000 distinct CDR3 sequences, roughly 15% observed once, and the top ten hold roughly 10%.

Material: blood. The TCR was taken from a woman in her late teens or twenties with Graves' hyperthyroidism. This chain uses TRBV6-1 with TRBJ1-2, with a tentative D call TRBD1 (6 bases). The CDR3 here is CASSLTGTPYGYTF. CDR3 bases: TGTGCCAGCAGCTTGACCGGGACACCCTATGGCTACACCTTC.